The 27 T cell receptor beta chains below were found in one sample sequenced in a study of CD8 T cells in ankylosing spondylitis. TCRdb independently ran MiXCR on the 5' RACE reads; one entry per CDR3 protein. The table shows 84,000 or so distinct CDR3 sequences, with around 25% occurring only once. The sequencing input was blood, either unsorted or a sorted T cell fraction (not recorded which). The receptor set was obtained from a male donor with ankylosing spondylitis or in good health (not recorded which).

CDR3 residues: CASSLVGNQPQHF. As DNA, the CDR3 is TGTGCCAGCAGCTTAGTCGGCAATCAGCCCCAGCATTTT. The chain combines TRBV7-8 with TRBJ1-5; D gene uncertain. There are 13 residues in the CDR3. Per germline, CDR1 SGHVS and CDR2 FQNEAQ. V lost 1 base, J lost 2 bases, and 3 bases lay in between.

This clonotype was seen only a few times. This chain joins TRBV5-1 and TRBJ2-1; perhaps D is TRBD1 or TRBD2 (5 bases each). Germline V gene data show CDR1 as SGHRS and CDR2 as YFSETQ. The CDR3 contains 14 residues. Trimming removed 5 bases at V and 6 bases at J, with 15 bases between. The CDR3 region has the DNA TGCGCCAGCAGAATGGGGACGGTGGGCAATGAGCAGTTCTTC. Translating it yields CASRMGTVGNEQFF.

The rearrangement joins TRBV12-3 or TRBV12-4 to TRBJ2-2; perhaps TRBD2 as D (6 bases). CDR3 length: 15 amino acids. The V and J ends lost 6 bases and 8 bases respectively, with 19 bases between them. The CDR3, as DNA: TGTGCCAGCAGCCAGCGGGTGGGGCCGGGAGGGGAGCTGTTTTTT. Protein sequence: CASSQRVGPGGELFF.

This clonotype was seen a handful of times. This sequence joins TRBV20-1 and TRBJ2-5; D might be TRBD1 (6 bases). The germline V and J ends were trimmed by 2 bases and 3 bases, with 22 bases remaining between them. CDR1 is DFQATT, CDR2 SNEGSKA, per germline (reference sequence). CDR3 length: 17 amino acids. CDR3: CSARSPGELAPEETQYF. The CDR3 nucleotides read TGCAGTGCTAGATCTCCAGGGGAGTTGGCCCCAGAAGAGACCCAGTACTTC.

The V call is TRBV20-1, the J call TRBJ2-5; D tentatively fits TRBD1 or TRBD2 (5 bases each). CDR1 and CDR2 from the germline V gene are DFQATT and SNEGSKA (reference sequence). Trimming stripped 6 bases from V and 10 bases from J, with 24 bases between. This CDR3 has 14 amino acids. CDR3 sequence: CSANRPGTSGIQYF. The DNA of the CDR3 is TGCAGTGCAAATCGGCCCGGGACCAGTGGGATCCAGTACTTC.

Ten or more counts support this clonotype. The V and J genes are TRBV20-1 and TRBJ2-7, with D maybe TRBD2 (6 bases). The CDR3 covers 15 residues. CDR1 is DFQATT and CDR2 is SNEGSKA in the germline V gene (reference sequence). Deletions cut 0 bases from V and 2 bases from J, with 14 bases between. The CDR3 nucleotides read TGCAGTGCTAGAGATGCCGGCGGGGAAGCCTACGAGCAGTACGTC. This codes for CSARDAGGEAYEQYV.

The chain has TRBV7-3 and TRBJ2-5, with 8 bases lining up with TRBD2. CDR3 length equals 13 residues. The V and J ends lost 3 bases and 4 bases, in that order; junction bases with no gene match: 1. Per the germline V gene, CDR1 is SGHTA and CDR2 is FQGTGA. CDR3 DNA sequence: TGTGCCAGCAGCTTCCGGGAGGGAGAGACCCAGTACTTC. This translates into CASSFREGETQYF.

In its sample, this clonotype was seen a few times. This chain links TRBV20-1 with TRBJ2-7, with a possible D match to TRBD1 (5 bases). V lost 5 bases to trimming and J lost 5 bases, with 13 bases between them. Germline V gives CDR1 DFQATT, CDR2 SNEGSKA (reference sequence). The CDR3 length is 12 residues. CDR3 residues: CSAVDIGDEQYF. CDR3 in DNA: TGCAGTGCTGTGGACATAGGCGACGAGCAGTACTTC.

The chain carries TRBV28 and TRBJ1-5; 10 bases map to TRBD1. CDR3 length equals 17 residues. Germline CDR1 reads MDHEN; CDR2 reads SYDVKM. Trimming at V came to 5 bases and at J to 6 bases, leaving 13 bases not matched to a gene. The CDR3 spells CASSITRTGGFSQPQHF. The CDR3 DNA reads as TGTGCCAGCAGTATCACAAGGACAGGGGGTTTTAGTCAGCCCCAGCATTTT.

The rearrangement links TRBV20-1 to TRBJ2-7, with unresolved D. V dropped 4 bases and J dropped 0 bases, with 16 bases sitting between them. CDR1 and CDR2 from the germline V gene are DFQATT and SNEGSKA (reference sequence). CDR3 length: 15 residues. The CDR3 nucleotides are TGCAGTGCTATCGGGCCAGATCTCAGCTCCTACGAGCAGTACGTC. This translates into CSAIGPDLSSYEQYV.

This clonotype showed up many times. The rearrangement uses TRBV6-5 and TRBJ2-5; 13 bases fit TRBD2. J gave up 4 bases and V 2 bases, and 1 base lay outside the gene matches. This CDR3 contains 15 residues. Germline V gene data show CDR1 as MNHEY and CDR2 as SVGAGI. The CDR3 sequence: CASSYGLAGVETQYF. CDR3 nucleotide sequence: TGTGCCAGCAGTTACGGACTAGCGGGAGTAGAGACCCAGTACTTC.

There are a few counts of this clonotype. The V call is TRBV15, the J call TRBJ1-3; D gene unclear. V lost 0 bases, J lost 6 bases, and 12 bases lay in between. The V gene's germline CDR1 is LNHNV and CDR2 YYDKDF (reference sequence). The CDR3 loop spans 15 amino acids. In nucleotides, the CDR3 is TGTGCCACCAGCAGAGAGGGGTTTCGGCTAAACACCATATATTTT. This gives the protein CATSREGFRLNTIYF.

This clonotype was counted only a few times. Mismatch with germline at one junction end may stem from a read error. The V gene is TRBV5-5, the J gene TRBJ2-3; D is undetermined. Germline values: CDR1 SGHKS, CDR2 YYEKEE (reference sequence). The CDR3 is made up of 16 amino acids. The CDR3 nucleotides read TGTGCCAGCAGTTTGGATCCAGGCCTTAGCACAGATACGCAGTATTTT. Amino acids: CASSLDPGLSTDTQYF. The whole variable domain, filled in from reference TRBV5-5 and TRBJ2-3, reads DAGVTQSPTHLIKTRGQQVTLRCSPISGHKSVSWYQQVLGQGPQFIFQYYEKEERGRGNFPDRFSARQFPNYSSELNVNALLLGDSALYLCASSLDPGLSTDTQYFGPGTRLTVL.

The rearrangement joins TRBV20-1 to TRBJ2-3; 13 bases are shared with TRBD2. Per germline, CDR1 DFQATT and CDR2 SNEGSKA (reference sequence). This CDR3 comprises 19 residues. V shed 0 bases, J shed 2 bases, and the junction held 11 bases outside the gene matches. This CDR3 is CSAREGTSGNLIDTDTQYF. CDR3 nucleotides: TGCAGTGCTAGAGAAGGGACTAGCGGGAACCTGATTGACACAGATACGCAGTATTTT.

The chain recombines TRBV27 with TRBJ2-5; TRBD2 agrees at 7 bases. Per germline, CDR1 MNHEY and CDR2 SMNVEV (reference sequence). With 5 bases clipped from V and 5 bases from J, the junction kept 5 bases outside the gene matches. This CDR3 is built from 13 residues. Written as DNA, the CDR3 is TGTGCCAGCAGTAGACTAGCCGGGGAGACCCAGTACTTC. Amino acids: CASSRLAGETQYF.

This clonotype was seen only a few times. V is TRBV20-1 and J is TRBJ2-1; the D gene is possibly TRBD2 (5 bases). The CDR3 consists of 15 residues. The ends were cut back, 4 bases at V and 0 bases at J, with 13 bases in the middle. Germline loops: CDR1 DFQATT, CDR2 SNEGSKA (reference sequence). The CDR3 DNA follows: TGCAGTGCTAAGGCCCGAGGGAGCTCCTACAATGAGCAGTTCTTC. This codes for CSAKARGSSYNEQFF.

The chain joins TRBV15 to TRBJ2-1; no clear D. Per germline, CDR1 LNHNV and CDR2 YYDKDF (reference sequence). This CDR3 spans 16 amino acids. Between the trimmed V and J ends, which lost 3 bases and 0 bases, there was a span of 12 bases. CDR3 in amino acids: CATSRVVRSSYNEQFF. In nucleotides, the CDR3 is TGTGCCACCAGCAGGGTCGTACGAAGCTCCTACAATGAGCAGTTCTTC.

The rearrangement uses TRBV9 and TRBJ1-4, with a possible D match to TRBD1 (5 bases). With 3 bases removed from V and 4 bases from J, the gap between germline ends came to 13 bases. In germline, CDR1 is SGDLS, CDR2 YYNGEE. The CDR3 length is 15 residues. In nucleotides, the CDR3 is TGTGCCAGCAGCGCGGGACTGCTCCTTAATGAAAAACTGTTTTTT. Protein sequence: CASSAGLLLNEKLFF.

The rearrangement links TRBV29-1 to TRBJ2-7, with TRBD2 matching 11 bases. CDR3 size: 15 residues. Germline V gene lookup returns CDR1 SQVTM and CDR2 ANQGSEA. Trimming removed 5 bases from V and 3 bases from J; junction bases left unmatched: 9. CDR3 in amino acids: CSVSKGLAEGYEQYF. In DNA, the CDR3 is TGCAGCGTTTCTAAGGGACTAGCGGAGGGCTACGAGCAGTACTTC.

In its sample, this clonotype was seen many times. The chain couples TRBV20-1 to TRBJ1-1; tentative D call: TRBD1 (5 bases). Trimming stripped 5 bases from V and 4 bases from J, with 11 bases between. The germline gives CDR1 DFQATT, CDR2 SNEGSKA (reference sequence). The CDR3 has 12 amino acids. CDR3 bases: TGCAGTGCTGGGGGGGGTAGCACTGAAGCTTTCTTT. Its protein is CSAGGGSTEAFF.

The V gene is TRBV7-2, the J gene TRBJ2-1, with 7 bases aligning to TRBD2. V lost 1 base, J lost 7 bases, and 7 bases stayed unmatched. The CDR3 loop spans 15 amino acids. From germline, CDR1 is SGHTA and CDR2 FQGNSA. The CDR3 loop reads CASSLVLGGSNEQFF. The CDR3 region has the DNA TGTGCCAGCAGCTTAGTTCTCGGGGGGTCGAATGAGCAGTTCTTC.

The genes are TRBV12-3 or TRBV12-4 and TRBJ1-2, with no clear D. This CDR3 comprises 16 residues. Trimming stripped 2 bases from V and 6 bases from J, with 19 bases between. The CDR3 DNA reads as TGTGCCAGCAGTTTATCAGACCCCGAAATCACAAATGGCTACACCTTC. Translation gives CASSLSDPEITNGYTF.

The chain joins TRBV7-9 to TRBJ2-5; weak D call: TRBD2 (6 bases). This CDR3 is 12 amino acids long. The V gene lost 1 base and the J gene lost 7 bases, with 7 bases spanning the gap. Germline V gene data show CDR1 as SEHNR and CDR2 as FQNEAQ (reference sequence). The CDR3 protein is CASSLEGGTQYF. CDR3 DNA: TGTGCCAGCAGCTTAGAGGGAGGGACCCAGTACTTC.

This chain connects TRBV5-1 to TRBJ2-2, with D hard to call. CDR1 is SGHRS, CDR2 YFSETQ, per germline. Trimming took off 2 bases at V and 4 bases at J, with 6 bases between the two ends. The CDR3 extends over 13 amino acids. The CDR3 reads CASSLQRTGELFF. The DNA of the CDR3 is TGCGCCAGCAGCTTACAGCGCACCGGGGAGCTGTTTTTT.

The rearrangement uses TRBV5-1 and TRBJ1-1; 8 bases are a match to TRBD1. The ends lost 4 bases at V and 1 base at J; junction bases unmatched: 6. This CDR3 spans 15 amino acids. Germline V gene lookup returns CDR1 SGHRS and CDR2 YFSETQ. This chain's CDR3 is CASSNIDRGNTEAFF. Written as DNA, the CDR3 is TGCGCCAGCAGCAACATCGACAGGGGGAACACTGAAGCTTTCTTT.

This clonotype was recorded a few times. The chain has TRBV6-5 and TRBJ1-1; D gene uncertain. The CDR3 runs to 12 residues. Per germline, CDR1 MNHEY and CDR2 SVGAGI. Deletions cut 0 bases from V and 7 bases from J, with 6 bases between. The CDR3 DNA reads as TGTGCCAGCAGTTACTCAGGTAATGAAGCTTTCTTT. Translated: CASSYSGNEAFF.

This clonotype appeared a few times. The rearrangement uses TRBV12-3 or TRBV12-4 and TRBJ2-5; D remains unclear. The CDR3 consists of 14 residues. V was shortened by 3 bases and J by 2 bases, with 10 bases between the two germline ends. In nucleotides, the CDR3 is TGTGCCAGCAGTTTGTCGGACCTACAAGAGACCCAGTACTTC. Translating it yields CASSLSDLQETQYF.